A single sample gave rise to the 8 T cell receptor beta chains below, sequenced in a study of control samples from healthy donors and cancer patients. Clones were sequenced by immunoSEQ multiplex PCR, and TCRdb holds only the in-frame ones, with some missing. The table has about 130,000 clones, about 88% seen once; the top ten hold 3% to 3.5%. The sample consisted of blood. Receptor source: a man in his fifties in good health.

The CDR3 bases are TGTGCCAGCAGCTGGGGGGGGACAGGTTTGGGCAATCAGCCCCAGCATTTT. Residues: CASSWGGTGLGNQPQHF. This rearrangement joins TRBV7-9 to TRBJ1-5, with 8 nucleotides matching TRBD1. The CDR3 loop spans 17 amino acids. Trimming at V came to 4 bases and at J to 2 bases, leaving 10 bases not matched to a gene. Germline V lookup: CDR1 SEHNR, CDR2 FQNEAQ (reference sequence). Complete variable domain (other parts from reference TRBV7-9 and TRBJ1-5): DTGVSQNPRHKITKRGQNVTFRCDPISEHNRLYWYRQTLGQGPEFLTYFQNEAQLEKSRLLSDRFSAERPKGSFSTLEIQRTEQGDSAMYLCASSWGGTGLGNQPQHFGDGTRLSIL.

The CDR3 sequence: CASSLEGQGGEQYF. The CDR3 DNA reads as TGCGCCAGCAGCTTAGAGGGACAGGGGGGCGAGCAGTACTTC. This chain joins TRBV5-1 and TRBJ2-7, with 11 bases matching TRBD1. With 2 bases clipped from V and 6 bases from J, the junction kept 4 bases outside the gene matches. This CDR3 spans 14 amino acids. Germline CDR1 reads SGHRS; CDR2 reads YFSETQ.

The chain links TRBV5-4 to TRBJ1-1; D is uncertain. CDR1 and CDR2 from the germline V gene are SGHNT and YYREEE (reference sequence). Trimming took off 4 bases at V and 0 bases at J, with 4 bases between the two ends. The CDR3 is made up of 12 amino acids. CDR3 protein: CASSVMNTEAFF. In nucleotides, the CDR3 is TGTGCCAGCAGCGTGATGAACACTGAAGCTTTCTTT.

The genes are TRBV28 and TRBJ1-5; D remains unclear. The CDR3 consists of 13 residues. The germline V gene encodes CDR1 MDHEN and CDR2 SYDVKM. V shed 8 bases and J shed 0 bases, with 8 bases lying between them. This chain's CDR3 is CASFADSNQPQHF. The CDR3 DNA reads TGTGCCAGCTTCGCGGATAGCAATCAGCCCCAGCATTTT.

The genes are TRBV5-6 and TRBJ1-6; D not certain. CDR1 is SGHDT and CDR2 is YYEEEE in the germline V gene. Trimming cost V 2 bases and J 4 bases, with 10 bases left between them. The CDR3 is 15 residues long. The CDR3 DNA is TGTGCCAGCAGCTTAATGGAGAGATATAATTCACCCCTCCACTTT. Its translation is CASSLMERYNSPLHF.

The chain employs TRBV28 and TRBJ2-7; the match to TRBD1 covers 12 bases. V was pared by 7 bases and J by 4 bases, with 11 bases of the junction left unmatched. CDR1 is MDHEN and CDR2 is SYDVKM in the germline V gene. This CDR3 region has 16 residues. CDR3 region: CASTTAGTGGRYEQYF. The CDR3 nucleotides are TGTGCCAGCACCACAGCCGGGACAGGGGGCAGGTACGAGCAGTACTTC.

DNA of the CDR3: TGTGCCAGCAGTGACAGGTATAATTCACCCCTCCACTTT. Translated: CASSDRYNSPLHF. The chain joins TRBV6-6 to TRBJ1-6; TRBD1 is a possible D gene (6 bases). Germline-derived CDR1 and CDR2 are MNHNY and SVGAGI (reference sequence). V lost 5 bases, J lost 4 bases, and 6 bases lay in between. The CDR3 sequence is 13 residues long.

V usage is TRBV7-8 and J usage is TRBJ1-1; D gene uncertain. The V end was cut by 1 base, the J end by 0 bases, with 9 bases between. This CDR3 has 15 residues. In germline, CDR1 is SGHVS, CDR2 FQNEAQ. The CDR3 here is CASSLVEQLNTEAFF. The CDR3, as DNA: TGTGCCAGCAGCTTAGTTGAACAGCTGAACACTGAAGCTTTCTTT.